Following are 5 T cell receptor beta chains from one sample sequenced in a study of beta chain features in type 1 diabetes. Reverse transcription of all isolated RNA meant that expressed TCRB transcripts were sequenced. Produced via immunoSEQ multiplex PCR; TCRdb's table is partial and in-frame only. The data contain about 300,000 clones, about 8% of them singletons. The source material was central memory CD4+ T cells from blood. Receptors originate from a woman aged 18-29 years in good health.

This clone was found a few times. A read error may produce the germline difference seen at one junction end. The CDR3 DNA sequence: TGTGCCAGCAGAGGGGGCGCTGGCTATGGCTACGCCTTC. Translation: CASRGGAGYGYAF. The V call is TRBV6-5, the J call TRBJ1-2, with TRBD1 matching 7 bases. Looked up from germline, CDR1 is MNHEY and CDR2 is SVGAGI. There are 13 residues in the CDR3.

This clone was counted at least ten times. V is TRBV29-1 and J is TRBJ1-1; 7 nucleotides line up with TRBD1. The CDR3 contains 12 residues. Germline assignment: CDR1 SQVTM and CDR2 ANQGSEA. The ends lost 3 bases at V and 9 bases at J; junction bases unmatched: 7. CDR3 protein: CSVEVGGRKAFF. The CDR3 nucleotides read TGCAGCGTTGAGGTAGGGGGCAGAAAAGCTTTCTTT.

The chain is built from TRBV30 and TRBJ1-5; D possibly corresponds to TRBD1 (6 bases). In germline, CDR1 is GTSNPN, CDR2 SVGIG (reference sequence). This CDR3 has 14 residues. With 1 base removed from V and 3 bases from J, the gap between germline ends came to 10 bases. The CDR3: CAWSGTGNNQPQHF. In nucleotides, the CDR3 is TGTGCCTGGAGTGGAACAGGGAACAATCAGCCCCAGCATTTT.

The CDR3 spells CASSPTRDLHEQFF. The CDR3 region has the DNA TGTGCCAGCAGCCCGACTAGGGATCTTCATGAGCAGTTCTTC. V and J are TRBV7-2 and TRBJ2-1; D possibly corresponds to TRBD2 (6 bases). Trimming took 5 bases from V and 8 from J, leaving 16 bases between them. This CDR3 contains 14 residues. Germline V gene data show CDR1 as SGHTA and CDR2 as FQGNSA.

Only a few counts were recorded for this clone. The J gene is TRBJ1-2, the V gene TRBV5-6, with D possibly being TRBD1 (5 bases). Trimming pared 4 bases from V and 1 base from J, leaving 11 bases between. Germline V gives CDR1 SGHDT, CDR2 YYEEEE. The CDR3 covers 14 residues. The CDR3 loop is CASSPGRINYGYTF. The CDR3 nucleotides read TGTGCCAGCAGCCCGGGACGGATTAACTATGGCTACACCTTC.